Below, one T cell receptor (beta chain) is given with its context. What it binds is unknown. Libraries of TCR beta came from quantitative 5'-RACE with molecular barcodes. TCRdb reprocessed the 5' RACE reads with MiXCR, giving one entry per CDR3 protein. This table holds around 430,000 distinct CDR3 sequences, roughly 18% found once. CDR1 is DFQATT and CDR2 is SNEGSKA in the germline V gene (reference sequence). V lost 6 bases and J 8 bases, leaving 13 bases between the germline ends. The CDR3 has 11 amino acids. This sample stems from a study of CD8 T cells in ankylosing spondylitis. General study points: The authors reported significant enrichment of disease-linked clones in matched ankylosing spondylitis synovial fluid. Blood of patients with ankylosing spondylitis appeared to be characterized by a TCR beta motif of eight highly homologous variants. Reports of some motif variants in reactive arthritis synovial fluid and blood predate this one.

The specimen was blood, either unsorted or a sorted T cell fraction (not recorded which). The sequence was obtained from a male donor with ankylosing spondylitis. The gene calls are TRBV20-1 and TRBJ1-2, with a tentative D call TRBD1 (5 bases). Here the CDR3 DNA reads TGCAGTGCCGGGGGAGGGAACGGCTACACCTTC. Protein product: CSAGGGNGYTF.